Below are 3 T cell receptor beta chains sequenced from a single sample in a study of cytomegalovirus exposure and HLA in healthy donors. A multiplex PCR was run with 60 Vbeta primers and 13 Jbeta primers. Profiling relied on immunoSEQ multiplex PCR, and the TCRdb table lists in-frame clones only, not all of them. The sample has about 190,000 clones, approximately 84% seen once. The source material was PBMCs. Receptors originate from a woman aged 30 to 39 in good health and CMV-seropositive.

The V and J genes are TRBV2 and TRBJ2-7, with D tentatively TRBD1 (6 bases). CDR1 and CDR2 (germline): SNHLY, FYNNEI. Trimming left V 6 bases short and J 4 bases short, with 10 bases between. The CDR3 covers 12 residues. CDR3 nucleotide sequence: TGTGCCAGCAGGCGACAGGTTTACGAGCAGTACTTC. Its protein product is CASRRQVYEQYF.

This clone was observed at least ten times. The chain carries TRBV9 and TRBJ2-7; D perhaps matches TRBD1 (5 bases). Germline CDR1 and CDR2: SGDLS and YYNGEE. The CDR3 covers 14 residues. The V and J ends lost 0 bases and 2 bases respectively, with 9 bases between them. The CDR3 DNA sequence: TGTGCCAGCAGCGTAGGTCAGGGCACCTACGAGCAGTACTTC. Protein: CASSVGQGTYEQYF.

The sample holds a few counts of this clone. The rearrangement links TRBV2 to TRBJ2-1, with 15 bases fitting TRBD2. Trimming removed 6 bases from V and 2 bases from J; junction bases left unmatched: 8. The CDR3 is 18 amino acids. CDR1 and CDR2 from the germline V gene are SNHLY and FYNNEI. The CDR3 region has the DNA TGTGCCAGCAGCGCCGGGACTAGCGGGAGGATCGCCTACAATGAGCAGTTCTTC. Protein sequence: CASSAGTSGRIAYNEQFF.